These 26 T cell receptor beta chains were sequenced from one sample in a study of cytomegalovirus exposure and HLA in healthy donors. The primer mix had 60 Vbeta and 13 Jbeta primers. TCRdb's copy holds only in-frame clones and misses some; the assay was immunoSEQ multiplex PCR. The table has roughly 200,000 clones, around three quarters seen once; the top ten hold over 12%. Sequencing input: PBMCs. These receptors were obtained from a woman between 25 and 40 years old in good health and CMV-seropositive.

The chain uses TRBV7-3 and TRBJ2-1; D is unclear. The germline V and J ends were trimmed by 0 bases and 5 bases, with 11 bases remaining between them. The CDR3 sequence is 15 residues long. Germline CDR1 SGHTA, CDR2 FQGTGA. Written as DNA, the CDR3 is TGTGCCAGCAGCTTAACTATCGCTGCTAACAATGAGCAGTTCTTC. It encodes CASSLTIAANNEQFF.

This clone came up once. The chain links TRBV4-1 to TRBJ1-5; no clear D gene. This CDR3 comprises 15 residues. Germline lookup yields CDR1 MGHRA and CDR2 YSYEKL. V dropped 1 base and J dropped 0 bases, with 7 bases sitting between them. This CDR3 reads CASSQGAYSNQPQHF. The CDR3, as DNA: TGCGCCAGCAGCCAAGGGGCGTATAGCAATCAGCCCCAGCATTTT.

The chain recombines TRBV7-2 with TRBJ1-2; possibly TRBD1 for D (5 bases). Germline values: CDR1 SGHTA, CDR2 FQGNSA. Trimming left V 3 bases short and J 3 bases short, with 11 bases between. The CDR3 sequence is 14 residues long. CDR3 residues: CASSFSRGDYGYTF. The CDR3 DNA follows: TGTGCCAGCAGCTTTTCGCGGGGGGACTATGGCTACACCTTC. The whole variable domain, remainder taken from reference TRBV7-2 and TRBJ1-2, is GAGVSQSPSNKVTEKGKDVELRCDPISGHTALYWYRQSLGQGLEFLIYFQGNSAPDKSGLPSDRFSAERTGGSVSTLTIQRTQQEDSAVYLCASSFSRGDYGYTFGSGTRLTVV.

Only one count was recorded for this clone. The chain uses TRBV5-8 and TRBJ1-6; possibly TRBD1 for D (6 bases). The CDR3 covers 15 residues. V was cut by 0 bases and J by 4 bases, with 8 bases left in between. Germline CDR1 is SGHTS and CDR2 is YDEGEE. The CDR3 here is CASSLAGVYNSPLHF. CDR3 coding DNA: TGTGCCAGCAGCTTGGCAGGGGTGTATAATTCACCCCTCCACTTT.

To note about this clone: Different DNA sequences within this sample yield the same CDR3. V and J are TRBV11-2 and TRBJ2-7; maybe TRBD2 (6 bases). The V end lost 0 bases, the J end lost 2 bases, and 11 bases lay between the germline ends. CDR3 size: 15 residues. CDR1 is SGHAT, CDR2 FQNNGV, per germline. The CDR3 region has the DNA TGTGCCAGCAGCTTAGAGGGCCGCGGGGCCTACGAGCAGTACTTC. Its translation is CASSLEGRGAYEQYF. Together with reference TRBV11-2 and TRBJ2-7, the CDR3 gives the full variable domain: EAGVAQSPRYKIIEKRQSVAFWCNPISGHATLYWYQQILGQGPKLLIQFQNNGVVDDSQLPKDRFSAERLKGVDSTLKIQPAKLEDSAVYLCASSLEGRGAYEQYFGPGTRLTVT.

This chain links TRBV28 with TRBJ1-1, with D possibly TRBD1 on 6 matching bases. The germline CDR1 and CDR2 sequences are MDHEN and SYDVKM. Trimming took 6 bases from V and 5 from J, leaving 22 bases between them. The CDR3 covers 16 residues. CDR3 sequence: CASSPHGGRGSTEAFF. The CDR3 DNA reads as TGTGCCAGCAGCCCACATGGGGGGAGGGGGAGTACTGAAGCTTTCTTT.

This clone has a handful of counts. The CDR3 is CASSRLPLSYEQYF. The CDR3 DNA reads as TGCGCCAGCAGCCGCCTACCCCTTTCCTACGAGCAGTACTTC. The rearrangement joins TRBV4-1 to TRBJ2-7; no clear D gene. CDR1 is MGHRA and CDR2 is YSYEKL in the germline V gene. The CDR3 has 14 amino acids. Trimming took 4 bases from V and 1 from J, leaving 11 bases between them.

The chain links TRBV5-1 to TRBJ2-1, with D tentatively TRBD2 (5 bases). The CDR3 is made up of 14 amino acids. Looked up from germline, CDR1 is SGHRS and CDR2 is YFSETQ. Trimming pared 1 base from V and 5 bases from J, leaving 10 bases between. Written as DNA, the CDR3 is TGCGCCAGCAGCTTGCAGCGGCAAAACAATGAGCAGTTCTTC. Translation: CASSLQRQNNEQFF.

The chain is built from TRBV28 and TRBJ2-2, with 12 bases aligning to TRBD2. This CDR3 region has 16 residues. Germline lookup yields CDR1 MDHEN and CDR2 SYDVKM. The V gene end was trimmed by 4 bases and the J gene end by 4 bases; junction bases not matched to a gene: 4. CDR3 coding DNA: TGTGCCAGCAGTTCCCTAGCGGGAGGGCCCACCGGGGAGCTGTTTTTT. It specifies CASSSLAGGPTGELFF. The entire variable domain, with the rest obtained from reference TRBV28 and TRBJ2-2, is as follows: DVKVTQSSRYLVKRTGEKVFLECVQDMDHENMFWYRQDPGLGLRLIYFSYDVKMKEKGDIPEGYSVSREKKERFSLILESASTNQTSMYLCASSSLAGGPTGELFFGEGSRLTVL.

This clone appeared a single time. The genes are TRBV5-1 and TRBJ1-6, with 7 bases that match TRBD1. Germline CDR1 and CDR2: SGHRS and YFSETQ. The CDR3 spans 16 residues. With 4 bases clipped from V and 7 bases from J, the junction kept 11 bases outside the gene matches. CDR3 nucleotide sequence: TGCGCCAGCAGCCAAACATCGACAGGGATAAATTCACCCCTCCACTTT. This translates into CASSQTSTGINSPLHF.

V is TRBV28 and J is TRBJ1-6; D might be TRBD1 (5 bases). The CDR3 is 12 amino acids. V was clipped by 5 bases and J by 13 bases, with 12 bases between them. In germline, CDR1 is MDHEN, CDR2 SYDVKM. CDR3 region: CASSPAGLPLHF. The DNA for the CDR3 is TGTGCCAGCAGTCCAGCAGGGTTGCCCCTCCACTTT.

This clone was seen a few times. This chain links TRBV5-6 with TRBJ1-5; TRBD1 agrees at 9 bases. Germline CDR1 SGHDT, CDR2 YYEEEE. There are 16 residues in the CDR3. V lost 4 bases, J lost 2 bases, and 7 bases stayed unmatched. The CDR3 sequence: CASSAGTGFRNQPQHF. Here the CDR3 DNA reads TGTGCCAGCAGCGCGGGGACAGGGTTTCGCAATCAGCCCCAGCATTTT.

This clone came up a few times. V gene TRBV19 combines with J gene TRBJ1-5, with D perhaps TRBD1 (6 bases). Germline V CDR1 and CDR2: LNHDA, SQIVND (reference sequence). V lost 2 bases, J lost 6 bases, and 11 bases lay in between. The length of the CDR3 is 14 residues. The CDR3 here is CASSIQGSGQPQHF. CDR3 bases: TGTGCCAGTAGTATACAGGGGTCGGGTCAGCCCCAGCATTTT. Supplemented by reference TRBV19 and TRBJ1-5, the full variable domain reads DGGITQSPKYLFRKEGQNVTLSCEQNLNHDAMYWYRQDPGQGLRLIYYSQIVNDFQKGDIAEGYSVSREKKESFPLTVTSAQKNPTAFYLCASSIQGSGQPQHFGDGTRLSIL.

The chain uses TRBV6-1 and TRBJ2-6, with D hard to call. Looked up from germline, CDR1 is MNHNS and CDR2 is SASEGT. The CDR3 runs to 16 residues. V was trimmed by 0 bases and J by 0 bases, leaving 6 bases between them. This CDR3 reads CASSEAGISGANVLTF. The CDR3 nucleotides are TGTGCCAGCAGTGAAGCGGGCATCTCTGGGGCCAACGTCCTGACTTTC.

This clone was seen a single time. The chain has TRBV7-6 and TRBJ2-1; no definite D call. V was trimmed by 1 base and J by 6 bases, leaving 7 bases between them. CDR1 is SGHVS, CDR2 FNYEAQ, per germline. The CDR3 length is 13 residues. CDR3 sequence reads: CASSLGGGNEQFF. As DNA, the CDR3 is TGTGCCAGCAGCTTAGGTGGCGGCAATGAGCAGTTCTTC.

The chain recombines TRBV28 with TRBJ2-2; 9 positions match TRBD1. The CDR3 is 15 amino acids. Trimming at V came to 3 bases and at J to 5 bases, leaving 4 bases not matched to a gene. Germline values: CDR1 MDHEN, CDR2 SYDVKM. The CDR3 loop is CASSLGTGRTGELFF. CDR3 nucleotides: TGTGCCAGCAGTTTGGGGACAGGGAGGACCGGGGAGCTGTTTTTT. Together with reference TRBV28 and TRBJ2-2, the CDR3 gives the full variable domain: DVKVTQSSRYLVKRTGEKVFLECVQDMDHENMFWYRQDPGLGLRLIYFSYDVKMKEKGDIPEGYSVSREKKERFSLILESASTNQTSMYLCASSLGTGRTGELFFGEGSRLTVL.

V gene TRBV10-1 combines with J gene TRBJ2-7; D is perhaps TRBD1 (6 bases). The CDR3 loop spans 13 amino acids. V lost 10 bases and J 3 bases, leaving 16 bases between the germline ends. In germline, CDR1 is WNHNN, CDR2 SYGVQD (reference sequence). In DNA, the CDR3 is TGCGCCAACGTGACACAGGGAGTCTACGAGCAGTACTTC. Translating it yields CANVTQGVYEQYF.

The chain combines TRBV5-4 with TRBJ2-3; D not certain. This CDR3 spans 11 amino acids. In germline, CDR1 is SGHNT, CDR2 YYREEE (reference sequence). Trimming removed 2 bases at V and 5 bases at J, with 3 bases between. The CDR3 DNA sequence: TGTGCCAGCAGCTTTCAAGATACGCAGTATTTT. It codes for CASSFQDTQYF.

This clone was detected a few times. This CDR3 reads CASSWGTGGTNEKLFF. DNA of the CDR3: TGTGCCAGCAGCTGGGGGACAGGGGGAACTAATGAAAAACTGTTTTTT. The J gene is TRBJ1-4, the V gene TRBV7-2, with 11 positions matching TRBD1. V was pared by 4 bases and J by 1 base, with 2 bases of the junction left unmatched. Germline CDR1 SGHTA, CDR2 FQGNSA. This CDR3 region has 16 residues.

The chain uses TRBV5-1 and TRBJ2-1; TRBD2 agrees at 14 bases. This CDR3 contains 16 residues. CDR1 and CDR2 from the germline V gene are SGHRS and YFSETQ. Trimming took 3 bases from V and 9 from J; bases not matched to a gene: 8. Here the CDR3 DNA reads TGCGCCAGCAGCTCAGTGACTAGCGGGAGGGCCGGTGAGCAGTTCTTC. Its protein product is CASSSVTSGRAGEQFF.

The chain has TRBV27 and TRBJ1-6, with D maybe TRBD1 (6 bases). Trimming stripped 3 bases from V and 0 bases from J, with 6 bases between. Germline-derived CDR1 and CDR2 are MNHEY and SMNVEV (reference sequence). The CDR3 is made up of 15 amino acids. The CDR3 here is CASSLGASYNSPLHF. The CDR3 DNA sequence: TGTGCCAGCAGTTTGGGGGCCTCCTATAATTCACCCCTCCACTTT.

V is TRBV27 and J is TRBJ1-1; D gene unclear. The CDR3 runs to 14 residues. V was trimmed by 2 bases and J by 11 bases, leaving 18 bases between them. The germline V gene encodes CDR1 MNHEY and CDR2 SMNVEV (reference sequence). CDR3 bases: TGTGCCAGCAGTTTAGGTATGGGAGCCGGACGGGCTTTCTTT. Translating it yields CASSLGMGAGRAFF.

V is TRBV7-9 and J is TRBJ2-7, with TRBD1 identical over 7 bases. This CDR3 region has 13 residues. Germline V gene lookup returns CDR1 SEHNR and CDR2 FQNEAQ (reference sequence). V was clipped by 4 bases and J by 3 bases; unmatched bases: 3. The CDR3 nucleotides read TGTGCCAGCAGCTCCTGGACAGGCTACGAGCAGTACTTC. It yields the protein CASSSWTGYEQYF.

This chain links TRBV5-4 with TRBJ2-7, with 8 positions matching TRBD1. Germline CDR1 and CDR2: SGHNT and YYREEE (reference sequence). The CDR3 has 12 amino acids. With 10 bases clipped from V and 6 bases from J, the junction kept 9 bases outside the gene matches. CDR3 sequence (DNA): TGTGCCTGCGGGGACAGGCCTGGCGAGCAGTACTTC. The encoded protein is CACGDRPGEQYF.

The gene calls are TRBV20-1 and TRBJ1-1; D gene uncertain. The CDR3 extends over 11 amino acids. With 3 bases removed from V and 4 bases from J, the gap between germline ends came to 6 bases. Per germline, CDR1 DFQATT and CDR2 SNEGSKA (reference sequence). The CDR3 DNA follows: TGCAGTGCTAGGGAGTTCACTGAAGCTTTCTTT. This translates into CSAREFTEAFF.

V gene TRBV5-1 combines with J gene TRBJ2-5, with 8 bases fitting TRBD2. This CDR3 spans 16 amino acids. Germline CDR1 is SGHRS and CDR2 is YFSETQ. Trimming took 1 base from V and 1 from J; bases not matched to a gene: 6. CDR3 region: CASSLSTSVGQETQYF. The CDR3 coding sequence is TGCGCCAGCAGCTTGTCGACTAGCGTGGGCCAAGAGACCCAGTACTTC.